This TCR beta chain is drawn from a study of T cells after yellow fever vaccination. Study as a whole: Preparation of fractions with low cell numbers was performed using SMART-Seq v4 Ultra Low Input.

In making TCR cDNA, 5'RACE template switching added a universal primer site and UMIs to it. TCRdb reprocessed the 5' RACE reads via MiXCR and lists one record per CDR3 protein. The data show a few hundred thousand distinct CDR3 sequences, around 4.9% seen once. Findings and caveats of the study: Repertoires obtained by FACS sorting could include abundant clonotypes that entered as contaminants from the bulk population.

CDR1 is SGHRS, CDR2 YFSETQ, per germline. This CDR3 region has 16 residues. V shed 3 bases and J shed 7 bases, with 22 bases lying between them. This clonotype was seen only a few times. Its antigen is still unknown. This specimen consisted of CD4+ T cells sorted from PBMCs, obtained on the day of the yellow fever booster vaccination. The J gene is TRBJ2-5, the V gene TRBV5-1; D may match TRBD1 or TRBD2 (6 bases each). This sequence was found in a man younger than 30 who received the YFV17D yellow fever vaccine. CDR3 sequence reads: CASSSAEQGLRRTQYF. As DNA, the CDR3 is TGCGCCAGCAGCTCGGCGGAACAGGGACTTAGGAGGACCCAGTACTTC.